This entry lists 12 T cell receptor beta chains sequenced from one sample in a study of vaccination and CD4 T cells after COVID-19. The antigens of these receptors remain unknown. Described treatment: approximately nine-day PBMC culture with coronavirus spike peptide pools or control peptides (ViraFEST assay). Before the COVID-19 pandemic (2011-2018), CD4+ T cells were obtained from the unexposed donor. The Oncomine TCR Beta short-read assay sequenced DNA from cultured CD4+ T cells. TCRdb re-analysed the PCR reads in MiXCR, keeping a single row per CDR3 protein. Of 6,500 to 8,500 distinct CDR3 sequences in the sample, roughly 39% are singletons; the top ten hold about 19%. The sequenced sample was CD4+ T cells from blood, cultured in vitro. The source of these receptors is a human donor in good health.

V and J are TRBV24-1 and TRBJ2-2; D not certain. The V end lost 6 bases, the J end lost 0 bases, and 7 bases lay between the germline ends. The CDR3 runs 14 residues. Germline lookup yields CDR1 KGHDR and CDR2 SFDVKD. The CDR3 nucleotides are TGTGCCACCAGTAAGGGCGCGAACACCGGGGAGCTGTTTTTT. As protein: CATSKGANTGELFF.

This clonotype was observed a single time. CDR3 coding DNA: TGTGCCTGGAGTGTTCTAGCGGGGGATACGCAGTATTTT. Amino acids: CAWSVLAGDTQYF. This rearrangement joins TRBV30 to TRBJ2-3; 9 positions match TRBD2. CDR1 is GTSNPN, CDR2 SVGIG, per germline (reference sequence). This CDR3 is 13 amino acids long. V shed 0 bases, J shed 6 bases, and the junction held 1 base outside the gene matches.

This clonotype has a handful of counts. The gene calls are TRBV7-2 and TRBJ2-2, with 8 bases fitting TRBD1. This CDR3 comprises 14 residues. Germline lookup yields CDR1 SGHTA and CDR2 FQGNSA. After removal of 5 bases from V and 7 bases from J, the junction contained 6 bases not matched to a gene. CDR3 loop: CASSTPQGVGELFF. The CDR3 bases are TGTGCCAGCAGCACCCCACAGGGGGTCGGGGAGCTGTTTTTT.

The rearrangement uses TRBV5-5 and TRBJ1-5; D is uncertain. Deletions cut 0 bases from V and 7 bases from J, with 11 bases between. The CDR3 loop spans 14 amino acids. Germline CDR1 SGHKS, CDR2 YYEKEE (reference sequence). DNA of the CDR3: TGTGCCAGCAGCTTGGACTGGGCGGGCCAGCCCCAGCATTTT. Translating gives CASSLDWAGQPQHF.

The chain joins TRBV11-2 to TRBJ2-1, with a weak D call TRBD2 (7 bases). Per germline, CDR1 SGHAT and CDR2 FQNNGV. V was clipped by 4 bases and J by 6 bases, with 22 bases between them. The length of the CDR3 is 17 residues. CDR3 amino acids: CASSSLGGRVQGNEQFF. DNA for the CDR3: TGTGCCAGCAGCTCATTGGGAGGGAGAGTACAGGGCAATGAGCAGTTCTTC.

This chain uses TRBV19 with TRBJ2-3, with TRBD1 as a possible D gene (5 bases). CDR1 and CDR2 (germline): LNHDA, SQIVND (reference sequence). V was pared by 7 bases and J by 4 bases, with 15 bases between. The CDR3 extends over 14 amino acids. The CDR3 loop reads CASMGRSSADTQYF. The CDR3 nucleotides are TGTGCCAGTATGGGGCGGAGCTCCGCAGATACGCAGTATTTT. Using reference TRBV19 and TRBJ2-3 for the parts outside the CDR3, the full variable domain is DGGITQSPKYLFRKEGQNVTLSCEQNLNHDAMYWYRQDPGQGLRLIYYSQIVNDFQKGDIAEGYSVSREKKESFPLTVTSAQKNPTAFYLCASMGRSSADTQYFGPGTRLTVL.

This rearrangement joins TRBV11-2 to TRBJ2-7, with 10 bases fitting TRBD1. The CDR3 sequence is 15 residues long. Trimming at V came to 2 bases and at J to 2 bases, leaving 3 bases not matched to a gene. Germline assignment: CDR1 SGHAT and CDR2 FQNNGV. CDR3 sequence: CASSLSGQGTYEQYF. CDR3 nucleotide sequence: TGTGCCAGCAGCTTATCGGGACAGGGGACCTACGAGCAGTACTTC. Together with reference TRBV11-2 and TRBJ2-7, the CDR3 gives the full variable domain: EAGVAQSPRYKIIEKRQSVAFWCNPISGHATLYWYQQILGQGPKLLIQFQNNGVVDDSQLPKDRFSAERLKGVDSTLKIQPAKLEDSAVYLCASSLSGQGTYEQYFGPGTRLTVT.

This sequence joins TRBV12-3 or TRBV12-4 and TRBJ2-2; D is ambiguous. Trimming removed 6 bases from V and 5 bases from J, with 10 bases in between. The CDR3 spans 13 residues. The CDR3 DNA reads TGTGCCAGCAGCAAGACTCAGACCGGGGAGCTGTTTTTT. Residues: CASSKTQTGELFF.

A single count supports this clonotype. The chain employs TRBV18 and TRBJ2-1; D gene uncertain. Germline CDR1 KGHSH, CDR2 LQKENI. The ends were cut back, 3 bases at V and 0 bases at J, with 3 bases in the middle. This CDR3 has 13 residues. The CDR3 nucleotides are TGTGCCAGCTCACCCCCCTCCTACAATGAGCAGTTCTTC. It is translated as CASSPPSYNEQFF.

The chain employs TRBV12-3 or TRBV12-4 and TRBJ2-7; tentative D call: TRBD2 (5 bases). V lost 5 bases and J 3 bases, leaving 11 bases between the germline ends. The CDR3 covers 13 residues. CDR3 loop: CASSTPDFYEQYF. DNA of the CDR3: TGTGCCAGCAGTACGCCGGACTTCTACGAGCAGTACTTC.

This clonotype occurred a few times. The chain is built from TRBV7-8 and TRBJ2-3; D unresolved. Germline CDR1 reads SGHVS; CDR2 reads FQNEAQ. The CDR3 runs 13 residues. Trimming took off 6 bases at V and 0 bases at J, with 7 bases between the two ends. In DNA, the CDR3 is TGTGCCAGCAGGATTAGTAGCACAGATACGCAGTATTTT. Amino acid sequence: CASRISSTDTQYF. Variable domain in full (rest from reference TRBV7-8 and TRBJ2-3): GAGVSQSPRYKVAKRGQDVALRCDPISGHVSLFWYQQALGQGPEFLTYFQNEAQLDKSGLPSDRFFAERPEGSVSTLKIQRTQQEDSAVYLCASRISSTDTQYFGPGTRLTVL.

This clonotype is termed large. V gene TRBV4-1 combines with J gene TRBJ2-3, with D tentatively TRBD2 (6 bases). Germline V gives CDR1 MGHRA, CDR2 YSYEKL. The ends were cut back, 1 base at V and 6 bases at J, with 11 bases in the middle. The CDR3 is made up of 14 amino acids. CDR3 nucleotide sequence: TGCGCCAGCAGCCAAGGGGACCGGGGGGATACGCAGTATTTT. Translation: CASSQGDRGDTQYF.